Each of the 25 T cell receptor beta chains below was sequenced from the same sample in a study of blood T cell repertoires in COVID-19 (TCRdb year 2020). The library was made by the immunoSEQ multiplex PCR assay. Imported from immuneACCESS, the table was reduced by TCRdb to in-frame sequences with V and J called. These copies leave out some clones; in studies compared against another copy, an unresolved V gene accounts for under half, and the cause of the remainder is not known. The sample data list some 71,000 clones, and over 65% of these were observed just once. The ten largest clones take up around 0.83% of the sample. The sequencing input was peripheral blood. The receptors were sampled from a woman in her sixties or seventies with acute or convalescent COVID-19.

The chain links TRBV7-9 to TRBJ1-1; tentative D call: TRBD1 (6 bases). CDR3 length: 14 residues. The V gene lost 5 bases and the J gene lost 8 bases, with 18 bases spanning the gap. Per germline, CDR1 SEHNR and CDR2 FQNEAQ (reference sequence). The CDR3 loop is CASSPPYRVDEAFF. The CDR3 DNA follows: TGTGCCAGCAGCCCGCCCTACAGGGTTGACGAAGCTTTCTTT.

V usage is TRBV7-9 and J usage is TRBJ1-4; 7 nucleotides line up with TRBD1. Germline-derived CDR1 and CDR2 are SEHNR and FQNEAQ (reference sequence). V lost 5 bases and J lost 10; bases outside the gene matches: 13. The CDR3 extends over 15 amino acids. In nucleotides, the CDR3 is TGTGCCAGCAGCCCGTTGACAGGGTTAGTGGGAAAACTGTTTTTT. Its protein product is CASSPLTGLVGKLFF.

The CDR3 protein is CASSTTGANVLTF. Here the CDR3 DNA reads TGTGCCAGCAGCACAACTGGGGCCAACGTCCTGACTTTC. The chain couples TRBV7-8 to TRBJ2-6; D remains unclear. The CDR3 consists of 13 residues. Germline V gene lookup returns CDR1 SGHVS and CDR2 FQNEAQ. V was shortened by 5 bases and J by 2 bases, with 4 bases between the two germline ends.

This chain's CDR3 is CASSHLGTPKKEYEQYF. DNA of the CDR3: TGTGCCAGCAGCCATTTAGGGACTCCTAAAAAGGAATACGAGCAGTACTTC. V usage is TRBV3-1 (or the pseudogene TRBV3-2) and J usage is TRBJ2-7; tentatively, D is TRBD2 (6 bases). V was pared by 3 bases and J by 4 bases, with 22 bases between. This CDR3 spans 17 amino acids. The germline CDR1 and CDR2 sequences are LGHDT and YNNKEL (reference sequence).

The chain employs TRBV4-3 and TRBJ2-7; weak D call: TRBD1 (5 bases). CDR3 size: 15 residues. In germline, CDR1 is LGHNA, CDR2 YSLEER. Trimming took 4 bases from V and 0 from J, leaving 13 bases between them. In DNA form, the CDR3 reads TGCGCCAGCAGCCTACAGGCCGCCAGCTCCTACGAGCAGTACTTC. Protein: CASSLQAASSYEQYF.

Comment on this clone: Germline is not matched at one junction end, which may reflect a read error. The chain is built from TRBV4-1 and TRBJ2-3; TRBD2 matches at 8 bases. This CDR3 spans 14 amino acids. Germline CDR1 and CDR2: MGHRA and YSYEKL. The CDR3 reads CASSQAGGAPVPHF. CDR3 DNA sequence: TGCGCCAGCAGCCAAGCGGGGGGGGCTCCAGTTCCCCATTTT.

The V call is TRBV29-1, the J call TRBJ1-2; no definite D call. CDR1 is SQVTM and CDR2 is ANQGSEA in the germline V gene. With 6 bases removed from V and 4 bases from J, the gap between germline ends came to 12 bases. The CDR3 sequence is 12 residues long. DNA for the CDR3: TGCAGCGTCATAACAGAAACCTATGGCTACACCTTC. Translated, it gives CSVITETYGYTF.

This chain uses TRBV5-1 with TRBJ1-1; D perhaps matches TRBD1 (5 bases). Germline CDR1 is SGHRS and CDR2 is YFSETQ. V was pared by 1 base and J by 1 base, with 11 bases between. The CDR3 is 15 amino acids. This CDR3 is CASSLNVGENTEAFF. Here the CDR3 DNA reads TGCGCCAGCAGCTTGAACGTAGGGGAGAACACTGAAGCTTTCTTT.

This sequence joins TRBV2 and TRBJ2-5; 9 nucleotides align to TRBD2. CDR3 length equals 16 residues. CDR1 and CDR2 from the germline V gene are SNHLY and FYNNEI. The V segment lost 6 bases and the J segment 5 bases; nucleotides outside the gene matches: 13. CDR3 coding DNA: TGTGCCAGCAGCGGCCAGACTAGCGGAGGGCGGGAGACCCAGTACTTC. It is translated as CASSGQTSGGRETQYF.

The chain uses TRBV9 and TRBJ1-4; 9 bases agree with TRBD1. The CDR3 spans 15 residues. V shed 4 bases, J shed 7 bases, and the junction held 8 bases outside the gene matches. Germline assignment: CDR1 SGDLS and CDR2 YYNGEE. The CDR3 reads CASSSRTGEGEKLFF. Here the CDR3 DNA reads TGTGCCAGCAGCTCCCGGACAGGGGAGGGTGAAAAACTGTTTTTT.

The chain uses TRBV28 and TRBJ1-2, with TRBD1 matching over 10 bases. The V gene end was trimmed by 6 bases and the J gene end by 6 bases; junction bases not matched to a gene: 7. The CDR3 loop spans 14 amino acids. Per germline, CDR1 MDHEN and CDR2 SYDVKM. DNA for the CDR3: TGTGCCAGCAGAACACCGGGACAGGGGAATGGCTACACCTTC. The encoded protein is CASRTPGQGNGYTF.

This clone was seen a few times. This chain connects TRBV10-2 to TRBJ1-4, with D uncertain. This CDR3 comprises 14 residues. The V gene's germline CDR1 is WSHSY and CDR2 SAAADI. The ends were cut back, 4 bases at V and 1 base at J, with 7 bases in the middle. The CDR3 nucleotides are TGCGCCAGCAGTGCCGGGTTAACTAATGAAAAACTGTTTTTT. Translating it yields CASSAGLTNEKLFF.

The chain combines TRBV6-1 with TRBJ1-2; D not resolved. With 6 bases removed from V and 5 bases from J, the gap between germline ends came to 16 bases. The CDR3 spans 14 residues. From germline, CDR1 is MNHNS and CDR2 SASEGT. DNA for the CDR3: TGTGCCAGCAGAGACGGGAACAGCCCGTATGGCTACACCTTC. This gives the protein CASRDGNSPYGYTF.

The rearrangement joins TRBV6-2 or TRBV6-3 to TRBJ2-5; 7 nucleotides line up with TRBD1. The CDR3 has 14 residues. Germline CDR1 and CDR2: MNHEY and SVGEGT. J lost 5 bases, V lost 2 bases, and 5 bases had no gene match. The DNA for the CDR3 is TGTGCCAGCAGTTACGTGACAGGGCGGGAGACCCAGTACTTC. This sequence encodes CASSYVTGRETQYF.

The CDR3 loop reads CASSLRGTGGSTGELFF. In nucleotides, the CDR3 is TGTGCCAGCAGCTTAAGAGGGACAGGAGGGAGCACCGGGGAGCTGTTTTTT. This rearrangement joins TRBV7-2 to TRBJ2-2; 8 bases are a match to TRBD1. The CDR3 extends over 17 amino acids. V was pared by 2 bases and J by 4 bases, with 9 bases of the junction left unmatched. Per germline, CDR1 SGHTA and CDR2 FQGNSA.

V and J are TRBV30 and TRBJ2-5, with D possibly being TRBD2 (6 bases). Between the trimmed V and J ends, which lost 3 bases and 3 bases, there was a span of 14 bases. This CDR3 has 14 amino acids. Germline V lookup: CDR1 GTSNPN, CDR2 SVGIG (reference sequence). CDR3 nucleotide sequence: TGTGCCTGGAGGGAGATGGGAGGTGAAGAGACCCAGTACTTC. Translating gives CAWREMGGEETQYF. Based on the CDR3 plus reference TRBV30 and TRBJ2-5, the full variable domain is SQTIHQWPATLVQPVGSPLSLECTVEGTSNPNLYWYRQAAGRGLQLLFYSVGIGQISSEVPQNLSASRPQDRQFILSSKKLLLSDSGFYLCAWREMGGEETQYFGPGTRLLVL.

V is TRBV5-1 and J is TRBJ2-1, with 13 bases identical to TRBD2. This CDR3 is 15 amino acids long. V dropped 4 bases and J dropped 8; count of bases not matched to a gene: 6. From germline, CDR1 is SGHRS and CDR2 YFSETQ. CDR3 bases: TGCGCCAGCAGCATAGGGACTAGCGGGATCGATGAGCAGTTCTTC. It codes for CASSIGTSGIDEQFF.

The gene calls are TRBV5-4 and TRBJ2-3; TRBD1 agrees at 9 bases. CDR1 SGHNT and CDR2 YYREEE come from the germline V gene (reference sequence). The V and J ends lost 0 bases and 4 bases, in that order; junction bases with no gene match: 6. The CDR3 is 16 amino acids. DNA of the CDR3: TGTGCCAGCAGCTTGGAACTGGGACAGGGAGCAGATACGCAGTATTTT. Protein sequence: CASSLELGQGADTQYF.

The chain joins TRBV6-1 to TRBJ2-5; D gene ambiguous. CDR1 is MNHNS and CDR2 is SASEGT in the germline V gene. V lost 1 base and J lost 5, with 5 bases in between. CDR3 length: 12 residues. The CDR3 here is CASSEVRETQYF. CDR3 DNA sequence: TGTGCCAGCAGTGAAGTACGGGAGACCCAGTACTTC.

J is TRBJ1-1 and V is TRBV2, with D possibly being TRBD1 (6 bases). The V gene lost 7 bases and the J gene lost 5 bases, with 17 bases spanning the gap. The CDR3 length is 14 residues. Germline lookup yields CDR1 SNHLY and CDR2 FYNNEI. CDR3 nucleotide sequence: TGTGCCAGCAAGATTCAGGGGATAGGAACTGAAGCTTTCTTT. Protein product: CASKIQGIGTEAFF.

The chain carries TRBV28 and TRBJ1-5; no definite D call. V was shortened by 8 bases and J by 10 bases, with 21 bases between the two germline ends. The CDR3 consists of 14 residues. CDR1 is MDHEN, CDR2 SYDVKM, per germline. CDR3 DNA: TGTGCCAGCTCTCTTGCCCCGGAGATCAGCCCCCAGCATTTT. This encodes CASSLAPEISPQHF.

This chain connects TRBV6-1 to TRBJ1-1; tentatively, D is TRBD1 (6 bases). Germline-derived CDR1 and CDR2 are MNHNS and SASEGT. Deletions cut 3 bases from V and 5 bases from J, with 25 bases between. CDR3 size: 18 residues. The CDR3, as DNA: TGTGCCAGCAGTGAGATCGCAGGGGATTTACTTTCGGGTACTGAAGCTTTCTTT. Translating it yields CASSEIAGDLLSGTEAFF.

This clone was picked up a small number of times. V usage is TRBV6-5 and J usage is TRBJ1-1, with D uncertain. The V and J ends lost 0 bases and 8 bases respectively, with 10 bases between them. The CDR3 runs 13 residues. The germline V gene encodes CDR1 MNHEY and CDR2 SVGAGI. The CDR3 nucleotides read TGTGCCAGCAGTTACTCTGCCGGGAGGGAAGCTTTCTTT. This sequence encodes CASSYSAGREAFF.

V and J are TRBV19 and TRBJ1-2, with TRBD1 identical over 8 bases. The CDR3 sequence is 17 residues long. In germline, CDR1 is LNHDA, CDR2 SQIVND (reference sequence). Trimming took 3 bases from V and 4 from J; bases not matched to a gene: 13. CDR3 loop: CASSIPGTGRIFYGYTF. CDR3 nucleotide sequence: TGTGCCAGTAGTATTCCCGGGACAGGCCGGATCTTCTATGGCTACACCTTC.

This chain connects TRBV16 to TRBJ2-6; TRBD1 aligns across 10 bases. Trimming at V came to 4 bases and at J to 2 bases, leaving 5 bases not matched to a gene. Germline-derived CDR1 and CDR2 are KGHSY and FQNENV. The CDR3 has 17 residues. CDR3 residues: CASSRRQGAAGANVLTF. The CDR3 bases are TGTGCCAGCAGCCGCAGACAGGGGGCAGCTGGGGCCAACGTCCTGACTTTC.